The clone carrying this T cell receptor beta chain was counted a few times. Its antigen is not identified. This specimen comes from a study of response to subunit inactivated influenza vaccine. Study-level results: Researchers suggested that each seasonal influenza vaccination recruits few new T cells.

CDR3 length equals 15 residues. Looked up from germline, CDR1 is MNHNS and CDR2 is SASEGT. The V and J ends lost 7 bases and 4 bases respectively, with 17 bases between them. Each CDR3 protein is one row after TCRdb ran MiXCR on the RT-PCR reads. The sample contains 250,000 to 350,000 distinct CDR3 sequences, approximately 20% of which appear only once. The sample here was PBMCs from blood, taken about 20 months after vaccination. The chain uses TRBV6-1 and TRBJ2-1, with D possibly matching TRBD2 (6 bases). The TCR comes from a man between 50 and 70 years old who received an inactivated influenza vaccine. CDR3 DNA: TGTGCCAGCACCCAAGTCGCCGGGGGTTACAATGAGCAGTTCTTC. The encoded protein is CASTQVAGGYNEQFF.